Listed below are T cell receptor beta chains from one sample, sequenced in a study of brain T cells in children with intractable seizures. Profiled with immunoSEQ multiplex PCR; TCRdb holds only in-frame clones, not every one. The sample consists of approximately 60,000 clones, 95% to 96% of them appearing once. Specimen: peripheral blood, collected at surgery. The receptors were gathered from a boy younger than two with focal cortical dysplasia and intractable seizures. CDR3s include the opening cysteine and the closing phenylalanine or tryptophan. D genes are given only for firm matches. Clone size is shown for a subset of rows, as once, few, many or a class of expanded clone.

>TRBV27|TRBJ1-2|TRBD1|NA
CASSLKGGGGHYGYTF
TGTGCCAGCAGTTTAAAGGGAGGAGGGGGCCACTATGGCTACACCTTC
>TRBV7-9|TRBJ1-2|TRBD1|few
CASSFPGQGLNGYTF
TGTGCCAGCAGCTTCCCGGGACAGGGCTTGAATGGCTACACCTTC
>TRBV15|TRBJ2-2|NA|NA
CATSIGGFPSAGELFF
TGTGCCACCAGCATTGGGGGATTCCCAAGCGCCGGGGAGCTGTTTTTT
>TRBV7-2|TRBJ2-2|TRBD2|NA
CASSELPVTSGRTGELFF
TGTGCCAGCAGTGAGCTTCCAGTGACTAGCGGGAGGACCGGGGAGCTGTTTTTT
>TRBV1|TRBJ2-2|NA|once
CTSSQDQRGLAGSDTGELFF
TGCACCAGCAGCCAAGATCAACGTGGACTAGCGGGGTCTGACACCGGGGAGCTGTTTTTT
>TRBV19|TRBJ1-5|NA|once
CASSPQRGNQPQHF
TGTGCCAGTAGTCCTCAGAGGGGCAATCAGCCCCAGCATTTT
>TRBV29-1|TRBJ1-1|NA|NA
CSVRGSSNTEAFF
TGCAGCGTTCGAGGAAGCTCGAACACTGAAGCTTTCTTT
>TRBV24-1|TRBJ2-2|NA|NA
CATSDQTGELFF
TGTGCCACCAGTGACCAGACCGGGGAGCTGTTTTTT
>TRBV4-1|TRBJ2-4|TRBD2|NA
CASSHSGSGNIQYF
TGCGCCAGCAGCCATAGCGGGTCAGGAAACATTCAGTACTTC
>TRBV5-5|TRBJ1-4|TRBD1|NA
CASSFRGLNEKLFF
TGTGCCAGCAGCTTCAGGGGGCTTAATGAAAAACTGTTTTTT
>TRBV7-2|TRBJ2-3|TRBD2|NA
CASSLVAGWGTDTQYF
TGTGCCAGCAGCTTAGTAGCGGGGTGGGGCACAGATACGCAGTATTTT
>TRBV7-2|TRBJ2-1|TRBD2|NA
CASSLAIAGGYEQFF
TGTGCCAGCAGCTTAGCGATAGCGGGGGGGTACGAACAGTTCTTC
>TRBV5-1|TRBJ2-5|NA|NA
CASSLGRRTQETQYF
TGCGCCAGCAGCTTGGGTCGCAGGACTCAAGAGACCCAGTACTTC
>TRBV19|TRBJ2-2|NA|NA
CASSRTPAPGELFF
TGTGCCAGTAGTAGGACCCCAGCCCCCGGGGAGCTGTTTTTT
>TRBV24-1|TRBJ2-3|TRBD2|NA
CATSRGLAGGRTDTQYF
TGTGCCACCAGTCGGGGACTAGCGGGAGGACGCACAGATACGCAGTATTTT
>TRBV12-5|TRBJ2-2|NA|NA
CASGFGPGRNTGELFF
TGTGCTAGTGGTTTCGGTCCCGGCCGTAACACCGGGGAGCTGTTTTTT
>TRBV6-6|TRBJ2-3|NA|NA
CASSHPRGPSMADTQYF
TGTGCCAGCAGTCACCCACGCGGACCATCCATGGCAGATACGCAGTATTTT
>TRBV3-1/TRBV3-2|TRBJ2-5|NA|NA
CARHIRQETQYF
TGTGCCCGTCACATAAGGCAAGAGACCCAGTACTTC
>TRBV5-1|TRBJ2-5|TRBD2|NA
CASSLGLAGFQETQYF
TGCGCCAGCAGCCTGGGACTAGCGGGGTTTCAAGAGACCCAGTACTTC
>TRBV19|TRBJ2-7|NA|once
CASSIVSGPYEQYF
TGTGCCAGTAGTATAGTAAGCGGACCCTACGAGCAGTACTTC
>TRBV28|TRBJ1-3|NA|NA
CASRQNSGNTIYF
TGTGCCAGCCGTCAGAACTCTGGAAACACCATATATTTT
>TRBV23-1|TRBJ2-7|TRBD1|NA
CASSQGGQGGCYEQYF
TGCGCCAGCAGTCAAGGAGGACAGGGTGGTTGCTACGAGCAGTACTTC
>TRBV7-9|TRBJ1-4|TRBD1|NA
CASRHAGGGEKLFF
TGTGCCAGCAGACATGCAGGGGGAGGTGAAAAACTGTTTTTT
>TRBV6-5|TRBJ2-3|NA|NA
CASTLYREATDTQYF
TGTGCCAGCACGTTGTACAGGGAGGCCACAGATACGCAGTATTTT
>TRBV20-1|TRBJ2-7|NA|NA
CSASGPHSLSSYEQYF
TGCAGTGCTAGTGGACCCCATAGTCTGAGCTCCTACGAGCAGTACTTC
>TRBV29-1|TRBJ1-1|NA|NA
CSVPRENTEAFF
TGCAGCGTCCCCAGGGAGAACACTGAAGCTTTCTTT
>TRBV2|TRBJ1-6|NA|NA
CASSDLRVLHNSPLHF
TGTGCCAGCAGTGACTTGAGGGTGTTGCATAATTCACCCCTCCACTTT
>TRBV4-3|TRBJ2-1|TRBD2|NA
CASSQRGLAVNEQFF
TGCGCCAGCAGCCAAAGGGGACTAGCGGTAAATGAGCAGTTCTTC
>TRBV7-2|TRBJ2-1|NA|NA
CASSRGSGANYNEQFF
TGTGCCAGCTCCAGGGGATCGGGGGCTAACTACAATGAGCAGTTCTTC
>TRBV19|TRBJ2-5|TRBD2|NA
CASSMISPSGRGETQYF
TGTGCCAGTAGTATGATTTCGCCTAGCGGGAGGGGAGAGACCCAGTACTTC
>TRBV10-3|TRBJ2-3|TRBD2|NA
CAISESISPSGGPLTDTQYF
TGTGCCATCAGTGAGTCGATCTCGCCTAGCGGGGGGCCCCTCACAGATACGCAGTATTTT
>TRBV20-1|TRBJ1-1|NA|NA
CSARGGTEAFF
TGCAGTGCTAGGGGGGGCACTGAAGCTTTCTTT
>TRBV12-3/TRBV12-4|TRBJ1-5|NA|NA
CASSPNRDQPQHF
TGTGCCAGCAGTCCAAACAGGGATCAGCCCCAGCATTTT
>TRBV2|TRBJ2-7|NA|NA
CASSEEGGVSYEQYF
TGTGCCAGCAGCGAGGAGGGGGGCGTGTCCTACGAGCAGTACTTC
>TRBV5-1|TRBJ1-2|TRBD1|few
CASGITTGSTYGYTF
TGCGCCAGCGGGATTACGACAGGGTCTACCTATGGCTACACCTTC
>TRBV24-1|TRBJ1-1|NA|NA
CATSEGDTEAFF
TGTGCCACCAGTGAAGGGGACACTGAAGCTTTCTTT
>TRBV13|TRBJ2-3|TRBD2|NA
CASSLRLAGGTDTQYF
TGTGCCAGCAGCTTAAGACTAGCGGGAGGAACAGATACGCAGTATTTT
>TRBV7-2|TRBJ2-2|NA|NA
CASSFGRGELFF
TGTGCCAGCAGCTTCGGACGCGGGGAGCTGTTTTTT
>TRBV28|TRBJ1-5|TRBD1|NA
CASSFQGTGTPPPQHF
TGTGCCAGCAGTTTCCAAGGGACAGGGACCCCTCCACCCCAGCATTTT
>TRBV5-1|TRBJ1-3|NA|NA
CASSPRTGSAGNTIYF
TGCGCCAGCAGCCCACGGACGGGATCGGCTGGAAACACCATATATTTT
>TRBV19|TRBJ2-7|NA|NA
CASSIWAGDEQYF
TGTGCCAGTAGTATTTGGGCCGGGGACGAGCAGTACTTC
>TRBV29-1|TRBJ1-1|TRBD1|NA
CSVVRDRGTEAFF
TGCAGCGTTGTGAGGGACAGGGGCACTGAAGCTTTCTTT
>TRBV5-1|TRBJ2-3|NA|NA
CASSLGPSTDTQYF
TGCGCCAGCAGCTTGGGACCTAGCACAGATACGCAGTATTTT
>TRBV25-1|TRBJ2-1|TRBD2|NA
CASSEVGTSSNEQFF
TGTGCCAGCAGTGAAGTGGGGACTAGTTCTAATGAGCAGTTCTTC
>TRBV7-8|TRBJ1-2|TRBD1|NA
CASWGQGSYGYTF
TGTGCCAGCTGGGGACAGGGCTCCTATGGCTACACCTTC
>TRBV6-5|TRBJ2-7|NA|NA
CASNLFSGTSYEQYF
TGTGCCAGCAATCTTTTTAGCGGAACCTCCTACGAGCAGTACTTC
>TRBV4-3|TRBJ2-1|TRBD1|few
CASSRQGEQFF
TGCGCCAGCAGCCGACAGGGTGAGCAGTTCTTC
>TRBV4-2|TRBJ2-1|TRBD2|NA
CASSQEGLAGYNEQFF
TGTGCCAGCAGCCAAGAGGGACTAGCGGGGTACAATGAGCAGTTCTTC